These T cell receptor beta chains were read from a single sample in a study of T cells in Graves' hyperthyroidism and ophthalmopathy. TCRdb used MiXCR to reprocess the multiplex PCR reads, holding one entry per CDR3 protein. The repertoire has 500,000 to 650,000 distinct CDR3 sequences, 40% to 50% of them found once; the top ten carry around 47%. What was sequenced was peripheral blood or thyroid tissue (not recorded which). The receptors come from an adult woman with Graves' disease, either hyperthyroidism or ophthalmopathy (not recorded which). The CDR3 runs from the conserved cysteine through the conserved F or W. Each record gives: clone size, D gene, V gene, J gene, CDR3 DNA, CDR3 protein. D genes are given only for firm matches. Clone size, where shown, is once, few, many, or a class for clones that have expanded.

>few|NA|TRBV20-1|TRBJ1-5
TGCAGTGCGATCGGGGACGACTTAGGGCATTTT
CSAIGDDLGHF
>NA|NA|TRBV10-1|TRBJ1-5
TGCGCCAGCTTAGCTCTGGGGAACAATCAGCCCCAGCATTTT
CASLALGNNQPQHF
>few|NA|TRBV2|TRBJ1-4
TGTGCCAGCAGTCCGGGATTCGAAAAACTGTTTTTT
CASSPGFEKLFF
>many|TRBD1|TRBV7-2|TRBJ1-6
TGTGCCAGCAGCTCCATGGCCCAGGGGGCCGGCTCACCCCTCCACTTT
CASSSMAQGAGSPLHF
>NA|NA|TRBV9|TRBJ1-1
TGTGCCAGCAGCGAACCCACCAAGGGAAACACTGAAGCTTTCTTT
CASSEPTKGNTEAFF
>NA|NA|TRBV28|TRBJ2-5
TGTGCCAGCAGTTTGACTTCCGGACCCAGGACCCAGTACTTC
CASSLTSGPRTQYF
>many|NA|TRBV19|TRBJ1-5
TGTGCCAGTAGTATGCGGGGGAATCAGCCCCAGCATTTT
CASSMRGNQPQHF
>NA|TRBD1|TRBV15|TRBJ2-7
TGTGCCACCAGCGGAGGTGGGACAGGGGCCTACGAGCAGTACTTC
CATSGGGTGAYEQYF
>few|NA|TRBV5-6|TRBJ1-1
TGTGCCAGCAGCCGACCGGGGACTGAAGCTTTCTTT
CASSRPGTEAFF
>NA|TRBD1|TRBV20-1|TRBJ2-7
TGCAGTGCTAGAGATTGGAGGACAGGCCTGAGCTCCTACGAGCAGTACTTC
CSARDWRTGLSSYEQYF
>once|TRBD1|TRBV20-1|TRBJ1-6
TGCAGTGCTACCTGGGGGACAGGGGGTAATTCACCCCTCCACTTT
CSATWGTGGNSPLHF
>once|TRBD1|TRBV10-3|TRBJ1-1
TGTGCCATCACTATCAGGGGGGCAGGCACTGAAGCTTTCTTT
CAITIRGAGTEAFF
>NA|NA|TRBV7-9|TRBJ2-1
TGTGCCAGCAGCTTAGCGCGGGGTAGCTCCTACAATGAGCAGTTCTTC
CASSLARGSSYNEQFF
>NA|NA|TRBV25-1|TRBJ1-5
TGTGCCAGCAGTGACGGACAACTCGGGGGCAATCAGCCCCAGCATTTT
CASSDGQLGGNQPQHF
>many|TRBD1|TRBV20-1|TRBJ1-2
TGCAGTGCACGTGGCACAGGGGGCGACGCCTATGGCTACACCTTC
CSARGTGGDAYGYTF
>NA|NA|TRBV20-1|TRBJ2-5
TGCAGTGCTCCTATAGGGGGGGACAGGCAAGAGACCCAGTACTTC
CSAPIGGDRQETQYF
>many|TRBD1|TRBV25-1|TRBJ1-4
TGTGCCAGCAGTGAACCGACAGGGAAGGGCGAAAAACTGTTTTTT
CASSEPTGKGEKLFF
>once|NA|TRBV12-3/TRBV12-4|TRBJ1-5
TGTGCCAGCAGTGAAGCCACCTTCAATCAGCCCCAGCATTTT
CASSEATFNQPQHF
>NA|TRBD1|TRBV10-2|TRBJ1-6
TGCGCCAGCAGTGAGTCAGGGACAGGGGATTCACCCCTCCACTTT
CASSESGTGDSPLHF
>NA|NA|TRBV5-1|TRBJ1-4
TGCGCCAGCAGCCTGGAAGGGCCAACTAATGAAAAACTGTTTTTT
CASSLEGPTNEKLFF
>NA|NA|TRBV5-1|TRBJ1-2
TGCGCCAGCAGCCCTAGAGACAGGAGGGATGGCTACACCTTC
CASSPRDRRDGYTF
>many|NA|TRBV7-2|TRBJ2-2
TGTGCCAGCAGCCCGAGGGGATCACCCCAAACCGGGGAGCTGTTTTTT
CASSPRGSPQTGELFF
>few|NA|TRBV25-1|TRBJ2-7
TGTGCCAGCAGGGACAGTGCCTACGAGCAGTACTTC
CASRDSAYEQYF
>NA|TRBD1|TRBV5-4|TRBJ1-3
TGTGCCAGCAGCCTTTTGGACAGGGAAAACACCATATATTTT
CASSLLDRENTIYF
>NA|NA|TRBV3-1|TRBJ2-2
TGTGCCAGCAGCCAAGATACGGTGGCCGGGGAGCTGTTTTTT
CASSQDTVAGELFF
>many|NA|TRBV29-1|TRBJ2-7
TGCAGCGTTTCCTACTTTAGGGGAGGTCACGAGCAGTACTTC
CSVSYFRGGHEQYF
>NA|NA|TRBV10-3|TRBJ2-7
TGTGCCATCAGTGAGAGGACGAAGCCCTACGAGCAGTACTTC
CAISERTKPYEQYF
>many|NA|TRBV6-4|TRBJ1-6
TGTGCCAGCATGCAGGGATTATATGGGGGCTCACCCCTCCACTTT
CASMQGLYGGSPLHF
>NA|NA|TRBV12-3/TRBV12-4|TRBJ1-2
TGTGCCAGCAGTTTGGGGGGCGCCAGGGACTATGGCTACACCTTC
CASSLGGARDYGYTF
>many|NA|TRBV5-5|TRBJ2-7
TGTGCCAGCAGTTTATCTGGCGGCGAGCAGTACTTC
CASSLSGGEQYF
>few|TRBD1|TRBV19|TRBJ1-5
TGTGCCAGTGCCGGGACAGGGGGAAATCAGCCCCAGCATTTT
CASAGTGGNQPQHF
>few|TRBD2|TRBV12-3/TRBV12-4|TRBJ2-7
TGTGCCAGCAGTTTATCTGGGACTAGCGATTCCTACGAGCAGTACTTC
CASSLSGTSDSYEQYF
>many|NA|TRBV7-2|TRBJ1-4
TGTGCCAGCAGCTTAGGAGGGGGACGGGAAAAACTGTTTTTT
CASSLGGGREKLFF
>many|NA|TRBV7-8|TRBJ1-6
TGTGCCAGCAGCTTCAGGGTTATCGATTCACCCCTCCACTTT
CASSFRVIDSPLHF
>NA|TRBD1|TRBV6-4|TRBJ1-2
TGTGCCAGCAGACTCGTCCGACAGGGTATGGCCTATGGCTACACCTTC
CASRLVRQGMAYGYTF
>NA|NA|TRBV6-1|TRBJ1-1
TGTGCCAGCATTAAGGACGTCACTGAAGCTTTCTTT
CASIKDVTEAFF
>NA|NA|TRBV5-1|TRBJ1-5
TGCGCCAGCAGCTTGGCGGGACAAACAAATCAGCCCCAGCATTTT
CASSLAGQTNQPQHF
>once|TRBD2|TRBV7-9|TRBJ2-3
TGTGCCATACCGCAGACTAGCGGAGACACAGATACGCAGTATTTT
CAIPQTSGDTDTQYF
>NA|NA|TRBV10-3|TRBJ2-6
TGTGCCATCAGTGGAGGGACAGGGGCCAACGTCCTGACTTTC
CAISGGTGANVLTF
>NA|NA|TRBV6-1|TRBJ2-7
TGTGCCACGAGTGGGTACGAGCAGTACTTC
CATSGYEQYF
>NA|NA|TRBV10-2|TRBJ2-6
TGCGCCAGCAGTGAGTCGAGAGGGGTAGGGTCTGGGGCCAACGTCCTGACTTTC
CASSESRGVGSGANVLTF
>many|NA|TRBV6-2/TRBV6-3|TRBJ1-2
TGTGCCAGCAGGAGGGCGGGACATGGCTACACCTTC
CASRRAGHGYTF
>NA|TRBD2|TRBV6-6|TRBJ2-2
TGTGCCAGCTCTCGACTAGCGGGTGCGAGCACCGGGGAGCTGTTTTTT
CASSRLAGASTGELFF
>NA|NA|TRBV29-1|TRBJ2-7
TGCAGCTTGGAAGGGATAAATGCCTACGAGCAGTACTTC
CSLEGINAYEQYF
>once|NA|TRBV7-6|TRBJ1-4
TGTGCCAGCAGCTCCGGGACGGAGGAAAAACTGTTTTTT
CASSSGTEEKLFF
>NA|NA|TRBV29-1|TRBJ1-2
TGCAGCGTAGATACTAGCTCGGGACTCTATGGCTACACCTTC
CSVDTSSGLYGYTF
>NA|NA|TRBV29-1|TRBJ2-7
TGCAGCGTTGATGGGCAGGGTCCCTACGAGCAGTACTTC
CSVDGQGPYEQYF
>few|NA|TRBV2|TRBJ2-3
TGTGCCAGCCGCGAAGGGCCAACTACGCAGTATTTT
CASREGPTTQYF
>many|NA|TRBV15|TRBJ1-6
TGTGCCACCAGCAGAGATACGTGGCGTTCCTATAATTCACCCCTCCACTTT
CATSRDTWRSYNSPLHF
>few|TRBD1|TRBV6-5|TRBJ2-7
TGTGCCAGCAGTTACTCGACAGGGGGCCGGAACGAGCAGTACTTC
CASSYSTGGRNEQYF
>NA|NA|TRBV20-1|TRBJ1-5
TGCAGTGCACCCGGGACGGGACAGCCCCAGCATTTT
CSAPGTGQPQHF
>many|TRBD2|TRBV2|TRBJ2-7
TGTGCCAGCAGTGGGGACTACTCCTACGAGCAGTACTTC
CASSGDYSYEQYF
>once|NA|TRBV7-2|TRBJ2-2
TGTGCCAGCAGCCCCATGGCGCACACCGGGGAGCTGTTTTTT
CASSPMAHTGELFF
>NA|NA|TRBV29-1|TRBJ2-2
TGCAGCGTTGAACGTATAACCACCGGGGAGCTGTTTTTT
CSVERITTGELFF
>once|TRBD1|TRBV4-1|TRBJ1-1
TGCGCCAACAGCCTTAGACAGGGAGATACTGAAGCTTTCTTT
CANSLRQGDTEAFF
>NA|TRBD1|TRBV5-1|TRBJ2-5
TGCGCCAGCAGCTTGAGACAGGGGAAAGAGACCCAGTACTTC
CASSLRQGKETQYF
>NA|NA|TRBV2|TRBJ1-3
TGTGCCAGCACTTCCACGGGGAGCACCAGAAACACCATATATTTT
CASTSTGSTRNTIYF